The 30 T cell receptor beta chains presented below share a single source sample, sequenced in a study of control samples from healthy donors and cancer patients. The table came from immunoSEQ multiplex PCR; TCRdb's copy has only in-frame clones and leaves some out. The data show about 120,000 clones, with 88% seen just once and about 3.2% held by the top ten. The sample taken for sequencing was blood. These receptors originate from a man aged 40-49 years in good health.

The rearrangement links TRBV7-2 to TRBJ1-1; 7 bases are a match to TRBD1. CDR3 length: 14 residues. Germline values: CDR1 SGHTA, CDR2 FQGNSA. V shed 0 bases, J shed 5 bases, and the junction held 3 bases outside the gene matches. The CDR3 DNA sequence: TGTGCCAGCAGCTTAGCCCAGGGGGGGACTGAAGCTTTCTTT. Translated, it gives CASSLAQGGTEAFF.

The J gene is TRBJ1-2, the V gene TRBV7-9; possible D gene TRBD1, 6 bases. The germline V gene encodes CDR1 SEHNR and CDR2 FQNEAQ (reference sequence). The CDR3 length is 14 residues. V lost 3 bases and J lost 7, with 15 bases in between. CDR3 coding DNA: TGTGCCAGCAGCTTCCCCTTACAGGGCCCTGGCTACACCTTC. Encoded protein: CASSFPLQGPGYTF.

The J gene is TRBJ1-2, the V gene TRBV2; 7 bases fit TRBD1. Looked up from germline, CDR1 is SNHLY and CDR2 is FYNNEI. The CDR3 sequence is 12 residues long. Trimming at V came to 6 bases and at J to 4 bases, leaving 2 bases not matched to a gene. CDR3 DNA sequence: TGTGCCAGCAGGACAGGGCTCTATGGCTACACCTTC. This sequence encodes CASRTGLYGYTF. The full variable domain, its missing parts supplied by reference TRBV2 and TRBJ1-2, is EPEVTQTPSHQVTQMGQEVILRCVPISNHLYFYWYRQILGQKVEFLVSFYNNEISEKSEIFDDQFSVERPDGSNFTLKIRSTKLEDSAMYFCASRTGLYGYTFGSGTRLTVV.

This chain connects TRBV6-5 to TRBJ1-4, with 9 nucleotides matching TRBD1. This CDR3 comprises 15 residues. Germline trimming cut 6 bases from V and 7 bases from J; bases unmatched to any gene: 9. Germline-derived CDR1 and CDR2 are MNHEY and SVGAGI. The DNA of the CDR3 is TGTGCCAGCAGGAAGCCGGGACAGGGCGGTGAAAAACTGTTTTTT. It yields the protein CASRKPGQGGEKLFF.

This rearrangement joins TRBV7-2 to TRBJ1-5; no reliable D call. Trimming stripped 4 bases from V and 0 bases from J, with 7 bases between. The CDR3 is 14 residues long. Per the germline V gene, CDR1 is SGHTA and CDR2 is FQGNSA. Here the CDR3 reads CASSYRISNQPQHF. The CDR3 DNA is TGTGCCAGCAGCTACAGAATTAGCAATCAGCCCCAGCATTTT.

The genes are TRBV6-2 or TRBV6-3 and TRBJ2-7, with 7 nucleotides matching TRBD1. The CDR3 is 14 amino acids. Germline V gene lookup returns CDR1 MNHEY and CDR2 SVGEGT. J gave up 7 bases and V 5 bases, and 11 bases lay outside the gene matches. The CDR3 here is CASSPSSGQWEQYF. For the CDR3, the DNA is TGTGCCAGCAGTCCCTCTTCGGGACAGTGGGAGCAGTACTTC.

This rearrangement joins TRBV7-2 to TRBJ1-4, with D uncertain. The CDR3 length is 16 residues. The germline gives CDR1 SGHTA, CDR2 FQGNSA. V lost 4 bases and J 8 bases, leaving 20 bases between the germline ends. CDR3 amino acids: CASSSGRVRILEKLFF. CDR3 DNA sequence: TGTGCCAGCAGCTCCGGGAGGGTTAGGATTCTGGAAAAACTGTTTTTT. Variable domain in full (rest from reference TRBV7-2 and TRBJ1-4): GAGVSQSPSNKVTEKGKDVELRCDPISGHTALYWYRQSLGQGLEFLIYFQGNSAPDKSGLPSDRFSAERTGGSVSTLTIQRTQQEDSAVYLCASSSGRVRILEKLFFGSGTQLSVL.

The chain joins TRBV7-9 to TRBJ2-7; D remains ambiguous. This CDR3 region has 12 residues. Germline CDR1 SEHNR, CDR2 FQNEAQ (reference sequence). V was shortened by 1 base and J by 3 bases, with 4 bases between the two germline ends. The CDR3 reads CASSLVDYEQYF. The CDR3 nucleotides read TGTGCCAGCAGCTTAGTGGACTACGAGCAGTACTTC.

The chain links TRBV19 to TRBJ1-5, with 12 bases that match TRBD1. Germline assignment: CDR1 LNHDA and CDR2 SQIVND (reference sequence). The CDR3 is 14 residues long. Unmatched junction bases numbered 5, after V lost 5 bases and J lost 9 bases. The CDR3 sequence: CASSVGQGAGPQHF. The CDR3 DNA sequence: TGTGCCAGTAGTGTGGGACAGGGGGCTGGGCCCCAGCATTTT.

The gene calls are TRBV7-9 and TRBJ1-6, with a weak D call TRBD1 (5 bases). The V end was cut by 5 bases, the J end by 5 bases, with 13 bases between. Germline CDR1 and CDR2: SEHNR and FQNEAQ (reference sequence). This CDR3 is built from 15 residues. CDR3 nucleotide sequence: TGTGCCAGCAGCCTAGGCGACAGAGATAATTCACCCCTCCACTTT. Residues: CASSLGDRDNSPLHF.

On this clone itself: Other DNA sequences in this sample translate to the same CDR3. The chain couples TRBV19 to TRBJ1-1; perhaps TRBD1 as D (5 bases). V lost 5 bases and J lost 0, with 7 bases in between. CDR3 length: 13 amino acids. Per germline, CDR1 LNHDA and CDR2 SQIVND (reference sequence). This CDR3 is CASSPTVNTEAFF. The CDR3 DNA reads as TGTGCCAGTAGTCCGACAGTGAACACTGAAGCTTTCTTT. Filled out from reference TRBV19 and TRBJ1-1, the complete variable domain reads DGGITQSPKYLFRKEGQNVTLSCEQNLNHDAMYWYRQDPGQGLRLIYYSQIVNDFQKGDIAEGYSVSREKKESFPLTVTSAQKNPTAFYLCASSPTVNTEAFFGQGTRLTVV.

V gene TRBV25-1 combines with J gene TRBJ1-6; D may be TRBD1 (6 bases). From germline, CDR1 is MGHDK and CDR2 SYGVNS. V lost 11 bases to trimming and J lost 7 bases, with 12 bases between them. The CDR3 is made up of 12 amino acids. In DNA, the CDR3 is TGTGCCGGTAGGGGGGAGAATTCACCCCTCCACTTT. Translation: CAGRGENSPLHF. The full variable domain, with the rest looked up from reference TRBV25-1 and TRBJ1-6, is EADIYQTPRYLVIGTGKKITLECSQTMGHDKMYWYQQDPGMELHLIHYSYGVNSTEKGDLSSESTVSRIRTEHFPLTLESARPSHTSQYLCAGRGENSPLHFGNGTRLTVT.

This chain uses TRBV5-8 with TRBJ2-1; D remains ambiguous. Trimming took 4 bases from V and 8 from J, leaving 10 bases between them. Germline V CDR1 and CDR2: SGHTS, YDEGEE. The CDR3 length is 12 residues. CDR3 loop: CASSPNIDEQFF. The CDR3 DNA follows: TGTGCCAGCAGCCCCAACATCGATGAGCAGTTCTTC.

The V call is TRBV5-1, the J call TRBJ2-5; 7 nucleotides agree with TRBD1. The germline V gene encodes CDR1 SGHRS and CDR2 YFSETQ. J was trimmed by 6 bases and V by 0 bases; bases with no gene match: 8. This CDR3 has 15 amino acids. CDR3 loop: CASSLDTGAQKTQYF. CDR3 nucleotides: TGCGCCAGCAGCTTGGACACAGGGGCCCAGAAGACCCAGTACTTC.

The J gene is TRBJ2-4, the V gene TRBV10-3; D remains ambiguous. This CDR3 spans 14 amino acids. CDR1 and CDR2 from the germline V gene are ENHRY and SYGVKD. V shed 2 bases and J shed 1 base, with 6 bases lying between them. The CDR3 loop is CAISEEQAKNIQYF. The CDR3 nucleotides read TGTGCCATCAGTGAGGAACAGGCCAAAAACATTCAGTACTTC.

The CDR3 DNA reads TGTGCCACCAGTGTCGGGGGGGGCGCAGATACGCAGTATTTT. This gives the protein CATSVGGGADTQYF. The chain links TRBV24-1 to TRBJ2-3; the match to TRBD2 covers 8 bases. Germline V gene data show CDR1 as KGHDR and CDR2 as SFDVKD. V dropped 5 bases and J dropped 4; count of bases not matched to a gene: 4. The CDR3 length is 14 residues.

The chain uses TRBV5-4 and TRBJ2-7; possible D gene TRBD1, 5 bases. The germline V gene has CDR1 SGHNT and CDR2 YYREEE (reference sequence). The CDR3 spans 12 residues. The V and J ends lost 3 bases and 4 bases respectively, with 8 bases between them. CDR3 in DNA: TGTGCCAGCAGCTCCGACAGTTACGAGCAGTACTTC. It translates to CASSSDSYEQYF.

The chain has TRBV4-1 and TRBJ2-6; D is uncertain. Deletions cut 1 base from V and 3 bases from J, with 22 bases between. This CDR3 has 20 residues. Germline CDR1 reads MGHRA; CDR2 reads YSYEKL. CDR3 nucleotide sequence: TGCGCCAGCAGCCAAGTTGGCATTCAACTCTTTTTGTATGGGGCCAACGTCCTGACTTTC. It translates to CASSQVGIQLFLYGANVLTF.

This clone has just one count. V usage is TRBV5-1 and J usage is TRBJ1-1; no clear D. V dropped 2 bases and J dropped 1 base, with 6 bases sitting between them. The germline V gene has CDR1 SGHRS and CDR2 YFSETQ. The CDR3 is made up of 13 amino acids. This CDR3 reads CASSFGENTEAFF. CDR3 nucleotide sequence: TGCGCCAGCAGCTTCGGGGAGAACACTGAAGCTTTCTTT.

The chain combines TRBV27 with TRBJ2-7, with 9 positions matching TRBD1. V dropped 5 bases and J dropped 6; count of bases not matched to a gene: 8. This CDR3 is built from 14 residues. Germline V gene lookup returns CDR1 MNHEY and CDR2 SMNVEV (reference sequence). CDR3 loop: CASSHRDRASEQYF. The CDR3 region has the DNA TGTGCCAGCAGTCACCGGGACAGGGCCTCCGAGCAGTACTTC.

V gene TRBV5-4 combines with J gene TRBJ2-7; 8 positions match TRBD1. After removal of 3 bases from V and 5 bases from J, the junction contained 7 bases not matched to a gene. Germline assignment: CDR1 SGHNT and CDR2 YYREEE (reference sequence). The CDR3 is 14 residues long. CDR3 loop: CASSSLRQGNEQYF. CDR3 nucleotide sequence: TGTGCCAGCAGCTCCCTAAGACAGGGGAACGAGCAGTACTTC.

The chain has TRBV4-1 and TRBJ2-1; D is uncertain. The CDR3 contains 13 residues. CDR1 is MGHRA, CDR2 YSYEKL, per germline. The germline V and J ends were trimmed by 0 bases and 6 bases, with 6 bases remaining between them. CDR3 nucleotides: TGCGCCAGCAGCCAAGAGTACACCAATGAGCAGTTCTTC. Protein product: CASSQEYTNEQFF.

The chain uses TRBV4-3 and TRBJ2-1, with TRBD2 matching 13 bases. The CDR3 totals 17 residues. Per the germline V gene, CDR1 is LGHNA and CDR2 is YSLEER. The V gene end was trimmed by 1 base and the J gene end by 6 bases; junction bases not matched to a gene: 6. As DNA, the CDR3 is TGCGCCAGCAGCCAAGGAACCGGACTAGCGGGGGCCAATGAGCAGTTCTTC. Amino acids: CASSQGTGLAGANEQFF.

The V gene is TRBV6-6, the J gene TRBJ1-5; 9 positions agree with TRBD1. Germline V gives CDR1 MNHNY, CDR2 SVGAGI (reference sequence). The V gene end was trimmed by 4 bases and the J gene end by 3 bases; junction bases not matched to a gene: 4. The length of the CDR3 is 15 residues. The CDR3 nucleotides are TGTGCCAGCAGTTTCGACAGGGGGGTCAATCAGCCCCAGCATTTT. Translation gives CASSFDRGVNQPQHF.

V is TRBV4-1 and J is TRBJ1-2; 7 positions match TRBD1. The ends lost 2 bases at V and 3 bases at J; junction bases unmatched: 9. This CDR3 has 16 residues. Germline assignment: CDR1 MGHRA and CDR2 YSYEKL. This CDR3 is CASSQFSGGDDYGYTF. CDR3 nucleotide sequence: TGCGCCAGCAGCCAATTTTCAGGGGGGGATGACTATGGCTACACCTTC.

The rearrangement links TRBV6-4 to TRBJ2-1; TRBD1 matches at 7 bases. Germline-derived CDR1 and CDR2 are MRHNA and SNTAGT. There are 13 residues in the CDR3. Trimming cost V 6 bases and J 8 bases; bases outside gene matches: 7. The CDR3 is CASSPTGSDEQFF. CDR3 sequence (DNA): TGTGCCAGCAGCCCGACAGGGAGCGATGAGCAGTTCTTC.

V gene TRBV15 combines with J gene TRBJ2-3; 8 positions agree with TRBD1. V was pared by 2 bases and J by 2 bases, with 9 bases of the junction left unmatched. This CDR3 is built from 17 residues. Germline CDR1 reads LNHNV; CDR2 reads YYDKDF (reference sequence). The CDR3 reads CATSRRTGFLSTDTQYF. In DNA form, the CDR3 reads TGTGCCACCAGCAGACGGACAGGGTTTTTGTCCACAGATACGCAGTATTTT.

The V call is TRBV25-1, the J call TRBJ1-6; no reliable D call. Trimming stripped 7 bases from V and 7 bases from J, with 11 bases between. Germline CDR1 MGHDK, CDR2 SYGVNS. This CDR3 comprises 13 residues. The CDR3, as DNA: TGTGCCAGCACACCAGGAGAAAATTCACCCCTCCACTTT. Protein: CASTPGENSPLHF. Complete variable domain (other parts from reference TRBV25-1 and TRBJ1-6): EADIYQTPRYLVIGTGKKITLECSQTMGHDKMYWYQQDPGMELHLIHYSYGVNSTEKGDLSSESTVSRIRTEHFPLTLESARPSHTSQYLCASTPGENSPLHFGNGTRLTVT.

This chain joins TRBV29-1 and TRBJ2-3, with 10 bases fitting TRBD1. The CDR3 spans 17 residues. Germline V lookup: CDR1 SQVTM, CDR2 ANQGSEA. V lost 1 base to trimming and J lost 4 bases; unmatched junction nucleotides: 11. CDR3 in amino acids: CSVEGGTTGGPPDTQYF. As DNA, the CDR3 is TGCAGCGTTGAAGGGGGAACGACAGGGGGCCCCCCAGATACGCAGTATTTT.

This chain's CDR3 is CASSLPGTVYEQYF. DNA for the CDR3: TGTGCCAGCAGTCTTCCCGGGACAGTCTACGAGCAGTACTTC. The chain has TRBV25-1 and TRBJ2-7; 7 bases are a match to TRBD1. V dropped 5 bases and J dropped 3; count of bases not matched to a gene: 7. The germline CDR1 and CDR2 sequences are MGHDK and SYGVNS. This CDR3 region has 14 residues.